The next 21 T cell receptor beta chains were all read from a single sample in a study of blood T cells in healthy people across ages. Primers used in a second PCR of roughly 6 to 11 cycles were a sample-barcoded 5' primer and a J-beta primer mix. From the 5' RACE reads, TCRdb called clonotypes with MiXCR, one entry per CDR3 protein. The sample shows about 1.1 million distinct CDR3 sequences, more than 30% of them seen only once. What was sequenced was blood. Receptor source: a man aged 18 to 29 in good health.

In this sample, this clonotype turned up many times. The gene calls are TRBV10-3 and TRBJ1-2; D ambiguous. Germline CDR1 ENHRY, CDR2 SYGVKD. The CDR3 consists of 13 residues. Trimming left V 6 bases short and J 2 bases short, with 10 bases between. Here the CDR3 reads CAIRTALNYGYTF. CDR3 sequence (DNA): TGTGCCATCAGAACAGCACTCAACTATGGCTACACCTTC.

This clonotype has a handful of counts. The chain links TRBV10-3 to TRBJ2-1; TRBD1 matches at 9 bases. This CDR3 has 15 amino acids. The V and J ends lost 0 bases and 8 bases, in that order; junction bases with no gene match: 5. Per germline, CDR1 ENHRY and CDR2 SYGVKD. For the CDR3, the DNA is TGTGCCATCAGTGAGTCTGGACAGGGGACCGATGAGCAGTTCTTC. This gives the protein CAISESGQGTDEQFF.

The chain links TRBV29-1 to TRBJ1-1; weak D call: TRBD1 (6 bases). The ends were cut back, 4 bases at V and 6 bases at J, with 9 bases in the middle. The CDR3 is 11 residues long. CDR1 is SQVTM, CDR2 ANQGSEA, per germline. CDR3 region: CSVVWGPEAFF. CDR3 in DNA: TGCAGCGTTGTTTGGGGGCCTGAAGCTTTCTTT.

This clonotype was counted between two and nine times. The genes are TRBV6-5 and TRBJ1-2; 8 nucleotides match TRBD1. Germline V gene data show CDR1 as MNHEY and CDR2 as SVGAGI. Losses at the gene ends were 5 bases for V and 3 bases for J; bases not matched to a gene: 8. The CDR3 spans 15 residues. DNA of the CDR3: TGTGCCAGCAGTCCCAACGGACAGGGTCACTATGGCTACACCTTC. Amino acids: CASSPNGQGHYGYTF.

V is TRBV7-9 and J is TRBJ2-1; D is undetermined. Per the germline V gene, CDR1 is SEHNR and CDR2 is FQNEAQ (reference sequence). Trimming took 2 bases from V and 0 from J, leaving 11 bases between them. The CDR3 has 16 residues. CDR3 sequence reads: CASSLHPAYSYNEQFF. The CDR3 bases are TGTGCCAGCAGCTTACATCCAGCATACTCCTACAATGAGCAGTTCTTC.

There are a few counts of this clonotype. The rearrangement joins TRBV27 to TRBJ1-1; D ambiguous. V lost 7 bases and J 7 bases, leaving 10 bases between the germline ends. CDR3 size: 11 residues. Germline assignment: CDR1 MNHEY and CDR2 SMNVEV (reference sequence). Here the CDR3 reads CASIRNNEAFF. In nucleotides, the CDR3 is TGTGCCAGCATCCGAAATAATGAAGCTTTCTTT.

V is TRBV7-6 and J is TRBJ2-1; a possible D gene is TRBD1 (6 bases). The CDR3 covers 15 residues. V dropped 5 bases and J dropped 1 base, with 12 bases sitting between them. Germline values: CDR1 SGHVS, CDR2 FNYEAQ. For the CDR3, the DNA is TGTGCCAGCAGCGTCAGACAGGAATCCTACAATGAGCAGTTCTTC. Its protein is CASSVRQESYNEQFF.

The chain carries TRBV7-9 and TRBJ2-2; the D is unclear. The CDR3 has 14 residues. V shed 8 bases and J shed 2 bases, with 12 bases lying between them. From germline, CDR1 is SEHNR and CDR2 FQNEAQ (reference sequence). CDR3 sequence reads: CASASDGNTGELFF. The CDR3, as DNA: TGTGCCAGCGCAAGCGACGGAAACACCGGGGAGCTGTTTTTT.

The V call is TRBV20-1, the J call TRBJ2-1; D call uncertain. Germline loops: CDR1 DFQATT, CDR2 SNEGSKA (reference sequence). This CDR3 has 14 amino acids. Trimming took 2 bases from V and 3 from J, leaving 11 bases between them. The CDR3 DNA follows: TGCAGTGCTAGACGGGCGGATAACTACAATGAGCAGTTCTTC. It is translated as CSARRADNYNEQFF.

This clonotype was detected only once. The gene calls are TRBV4-1 and TRBJ1-4, with D possibly TRBD1 on 5 matching bases. Germline CDR1 is MGHRA and CDR2 is YSYEKL. This CDR3 has 14 residues. Trimming stripped 1 base from V and 8 bases from J, with 11 bases between. CDR3 bases: TGCGCCAGCAGCCAAGGGCAGCGGGGGGAAAAACTGTTTTTT. This encodes CASSQGQRGEKLFF.

The chain combines TRBV2 with TRBJ2-1; 7 nucleotides agree with TRBD1. Matching the DNA end better, TRBJ2-7 makes the J call doubtful. The CDR3 sequence is 12 residues long. From germline, CDR1 is SNHLY and CDR2 FYNNEI. The CDR3 sequence is CASSEGQGEQYF. The CDR3 region has the DNA TGTGCCAGCAGTGAAGGACAGGGAGAGCAGTACTTC.

This clonotype has more than one count but fewer than ten. The V call is TRBV12-5, the J call TRBJ2-1, with D maybe TRBD2 (6 bases). This CDR3 is 13 amino acids long. Germline values: CDR1 LGHNT, CDR2 FRNRAP. With 2 bases removed from V and 6 bases from J, the gap between germline ends came to 8 bases. The CDR3 DNA follows: TGTGCTAGTGGTTTGTGGGACTCCAATGAGCAGTTCTTC. Protein product: CASGLWDSNEQFF.

This clonotype appeared a few times. The CDR3 DNA reads TGCGCCAGCAGCCAAACCAGGGTAACTAACTATGGCTACACCTTC. This codes for CASSQTRVTNYGYTF. This rearrangement joins TRBV4-3 to TRBJ1-2, with D maybe TRBD1 (5 bases). This CDR3 has 15 residues. Germline CDR1 LGHNA, CDR2 YSLEER. Trimming shortened V by 2 bases and J by 0 bases, and 10 bases separated the two germline ends.

V usage is TRBV4-3 and J usage is TRBJ2-2, with no clear D. Deletions cut 1 base from V and 0 bases from J, with 12 bases between. The germline V gene has CDR1 LGHNA and CDR2 YSLEER. The CDR3 sequence is 17 residues long. As DNA, the CDR3 is TGCGCCAGCAGCCAAGTGTCCAGCCTAGCGAACACCGGGGAGCTGTTTTTT. The encoded protein is CASSQVSSLANTGELFF.

This chain uses TRBV28 with TRBJ1-2; D call uncertain. The CDR3 contains 16 residues. V was clipped by 1 base and J by 5 bases, with 17 bases between them. Germline lookup yields CDR1 MDHEN and CDR2 SYDVKM. The CDR3 DNA sequence: TGTGCCAGCAGTTTATTGCTCCGGCGGCCCGAGTATGGCTACACCTTC. It translates to CASSLLLRRPEYGYTF.

The chain recombines TRBV20-1 with TRBJ1-1; no definite D call. V shed 3 bases and J shed 1 base, with 9 bases lying between them. This CDR3 is built from 13 residues. Germline values: CDR1 DFQATT, CDR2 SNEGSKA (reference sequence). The CDR3 reads CSASPDGNTEAFF. CDR3 nucleotides: TGCAGTGCTAGTCCGGACGGGAACACTGAAGCTTTCTTT.

A few counts support this clonotype. J is TRBJ2-7 and V is TRBV4-2, with TRBD2 matching over 9 bases. V dropped 0 bases and J dropped 3; count of bases not matched to a gene: 9. The germline gives CDR1 LGHNA, CDR2 YNFKEQ. This CDR3 is built from 17 residues. The CDR3 region is CASSQEGDGAGGYEQYF. CDR3 DNA sequence: TGTGCCAGCAGCCAAGAGGGAGATGGAGCGGGGGGCTACGAGCAGTACTTC.

The gene calls are TRBV4-1 and TRBJ1-1; D might be TRBD1 (5 bases). CDR1 is MGHRA, CDR2 YSYEKL, per germline. The CDR3 runs to 13 residues. Trimming left V 8 bases short and J 4 bases short, with 14 bases between. CDR3 protein: CASVANGGTEAFF. CDR3 DNA sequence: TGCGCCAGCGTCGCGAACGGGGGCACTGAAGCTTTCTTT.

This clonotype has a handful of counts. The V gene is TRBV7-2, the J gene TRBJ2-1, with D possibly being TRBD2 (6 bases). The CDR3 is 17 residues long. Per the germline V gene, CDR1 is SGHTA and CDR2 is FQGNSA. Deletions cut 1 base from V and 0 bases from J, with 13 bases between. CDR3: CASSLGSGGASYNEQFF. The DNA of the CDR3 is TGTGCCAGCAGCTTAGGTTCAGGAGGGGCCTCCTACAATGAGCAGTTCTTC.

J is TRBJ1-1 and V is TRBV20-1; 9 bases are a match to TRBD1. The CDR3 runs to 13 residues. Unmatched junction bases numbered 6, after V lost 5 bases and J lost 5 bases. Germline-derived CDR1 and CDR2 are DFQATT and SNEGSKA (reference sequence). CDR3 DNA: TGCAGTGCTCCCCGGACAGGGGAGACTGAAGCTTTCTTT. It yields the protein CSAPRTGETEAFF.

V usage is TRBV10-3 and J usage is TRBJ1-5; the D is unclear. CDR3 size: 14 residues. Trimming left V 10 bases short and J 1 base short, with 14 bases between. Germline CDR1 ENHRY, CDR2 SYGVKD. The CDR3 DNA reads as TGTGCCACCGAAGGAGGATCGAGCAATCAGCCCCAGCATTTT. Translation: CATEGGSSNQPQHF.